This T cell receptor beta chain was captured in a study of monozygotic twins with cystic fibrosis. About the research overall: Approximately 2.7 micrograms of fragmented DNA underwent roughly 15 PCR cycles for library preparation. Study observations and caveats: Median Simpson clonality of approximately 0.01 suggested naive T cells predominated. No link emerged between shared CDR3 counts and age, concordance or severity. Unrelated CF individuals shared fewer identical clonotypes than monozygotic CF twins.

The table came from immunoSEQ multiplex PCR; TCRdb's copy has only in-frame clones and leaves some out. Among tens of thousands of clones, roughly 90% were seen once, and the ten largest hold roughly 1%. Concerning this clone: Its antigen is unknown.

CDR3 length equals 15 residues. V lost 1 base to trimming and J lost 5 bases, with 12 bases between them. Per germline, CDR1 LNHDA and CDR2 SQIVND (reference sequence). This chain joins TRBV19 and TRBJ2-1, with D unclear. The clonotype originates from a girl aged 2 to 10 with cystic fibrosis. The sample consisted of blood. The CDR3 DNA sequence: TGTGCCAGTAGTATAGTTGGATCCGCCCACAATGAGCAGTTCTTC. It translates to CASSIVGSAHNEQFF.